This T cell receptor beta chain was identified in a study of response to subunit inactivated influenza vaccine. TCRdb re-analysed the RT-PCR reads in MiXCR, keeping a single row per CDR3 protein. This table holds roughly 700,000 distinct CDR3 sequences, 11% to 15% found once. V lost 1 base and J lost 2; bases outside the gene matches: 5. The CDR3 contains 15 residues. CDR1 is DFQATT and CDR2 is SNEGSKA in the germline V gene (reference sequence). Study results and limitations: After each seasonal influenza vaccination, few new T cells are recruited, the authors suggested.

Notes on this clonotype: Antigen: not known.

The source was PBMCs from blood, collected around two weeks before vaccination. The sequence derives from a man between 50 and 59 years old who received an inactivated influenza vaccine. The V and J genes are TRBV20-1 and TRBJ2-3; 8 bases map to TRBD2. The CDR3, as DNA: TGCAGTGCTAGAGGGAGCGGGGGTGCCACAGATACGCAGTATTTT. This codes for CSARGSGGATDTQYF.